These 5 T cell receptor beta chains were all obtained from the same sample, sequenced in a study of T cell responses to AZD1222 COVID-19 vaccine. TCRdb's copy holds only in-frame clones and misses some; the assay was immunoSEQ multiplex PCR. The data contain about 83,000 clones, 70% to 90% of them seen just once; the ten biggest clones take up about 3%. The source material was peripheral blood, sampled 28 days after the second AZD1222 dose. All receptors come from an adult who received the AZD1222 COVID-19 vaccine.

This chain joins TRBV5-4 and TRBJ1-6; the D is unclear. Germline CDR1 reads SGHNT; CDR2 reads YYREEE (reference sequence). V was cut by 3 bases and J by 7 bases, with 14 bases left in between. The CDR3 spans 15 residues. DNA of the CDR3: TGTGCCAGCAGCTGGAGGTCGGGTGGGAATTCACCCCTCCACTTT. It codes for CASSWRSGGNSPLHF.

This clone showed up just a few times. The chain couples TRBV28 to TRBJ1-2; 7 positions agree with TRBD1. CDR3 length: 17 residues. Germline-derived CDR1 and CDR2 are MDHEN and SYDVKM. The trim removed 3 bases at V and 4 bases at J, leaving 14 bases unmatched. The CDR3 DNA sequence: TGTGCCAGCAGTTTTGTCCGGGACAGACTAGTTTTCTATGGCTACACCTTC. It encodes CASSFVRDRLVFYGYTF.

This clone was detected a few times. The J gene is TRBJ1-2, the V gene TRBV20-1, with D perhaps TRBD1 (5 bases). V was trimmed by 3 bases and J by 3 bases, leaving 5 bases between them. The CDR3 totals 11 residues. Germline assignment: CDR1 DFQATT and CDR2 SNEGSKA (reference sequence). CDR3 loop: CSASRDYGYTF. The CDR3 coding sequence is TGCAGTGCTAGCAGGGACTATGGCTACACCTTC.

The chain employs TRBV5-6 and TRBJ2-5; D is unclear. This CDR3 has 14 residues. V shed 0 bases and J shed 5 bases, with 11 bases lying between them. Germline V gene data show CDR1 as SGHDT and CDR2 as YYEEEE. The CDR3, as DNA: TGTGCCAGCAGCTTGGTACTGCGTGGTGAGACCCAGTACTTC. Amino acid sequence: CASSLVLRGETQYF.

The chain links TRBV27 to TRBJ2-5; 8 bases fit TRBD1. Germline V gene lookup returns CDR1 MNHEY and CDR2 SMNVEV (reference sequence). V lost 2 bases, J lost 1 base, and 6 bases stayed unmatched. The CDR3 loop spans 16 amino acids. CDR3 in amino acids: CASSLHRTGTQETQYF. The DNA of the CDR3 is TGTGCCAGCAGTTTACACCGGACAGGGACCCAAGAGACCCAGTACTTC.